These 5 T cell receptor beta chains share one sample of origin, sequenced in a study of cytomegalovirus exposure and HLA in healthy donors. With 60 Vbeta and 13 Jbeta primers, the PCR was carried out. Here immunoSEQ multiplex PCR was the method, and the copy in TCRdb shows in-frame clones only, minus some. The sample contains a few hundred thousand clones, roughly 90% of which appear only once. The sample comprised PBMCs. The receptors come from a woman younger than 35 in good health and CMV-seronegative.

The chain carries TRBV7-2 and TRBJ2-1; D not resolved. V shed 1 base and J shed 6 bases, with 7 bases lying between them. From germline, CDR1 is SGHTA and CDR2 FQGNSA. This CDR3 has 13 residues. The CDR3 is CASSLVTRNEQFF. For the CDR3, the DNA is TGTGCCAGCAGCTTAGTTACGCGCAATGAGCAGTTCTTC.

This chain joins TRBV14 and TRBJ1-4, with D unclear. The length of the CDR3 is 15 residues. V was cut by 1 base and J by 7 bases, with 13 bases left in between. The germline V gene encodes CDR1 SGHDN and CDR2 FVKESK. The CDR3 loop reads CASSQGQVRREKLFF. The CDR3 DNA reads TGTGCCAGCAGCCAAGGACAAGTCCGTCGTGAAAAACTGTTTTTT.

V gene TRBV7-8 combines with J gene TRBJ2-1; D is unresolved. Germline V gene sequence: CDR1 SGHVS, CDR2 FQNEAQ. The CDR3 runs to 13 residues. V lost 0 bases and J 6 bases, leaving 6 bases between the germline ends. The CDR3 DNA reads as TGTGCCAGCAGCTTAGCAGAGAGCAATGAGCAGTTCTTC. This encodes CASSLAESNEQFF.

This clone was counted a few times. DNA of the CDR3: TGCAGCGTTTCGGACAGGGGGAATTCACCCCTCCACTTT. Amino acid sequence: CSVSDRGNSPLHF. The V gene is TRBV29-1, the J gene TRBJ1-6; 10 nucleotides match TRBD1. The J segment lost 7 bases and the V segment lost 5 bases, leaving 2 bases of the junction unmatched. Germline assignment: CDR1 SQVTM and CDR2 ANQGSEA. This CDR3 is 13 amino acids long.

The CDR3 DNA reads TGTGCCAGCAGTTACACAGGGGGTGATAATCAGCCCCAGCATTTT. This translates into CASSYTGGDNQPQHF. The rearrangement uses TRBV6-6 and TRBJ1-5; 8 bases align to TRBD1. The CDR3 spans 15 residues. The V gene's germline CDR1 is MNHNY and CDR2 SVGAGI (reference sequence). The J segment lost 4 bases and the V segment lost 2 bases, leaving 4 bases of the junction unmatched.